These 9 T cell receptor beta chains share one sample of origin, sequenced in a study of graft-versus-host responses after intestinal transplantation. Antigens for these TCRs are unknown. Profiled with immunoSEQ multiplex PCR; TCRdb holds only in-frame clones, not every one. The data contain around 78,000 clones, more than 75% of them singletons. Sample: unstimulated CD8+ T cells sorted from spleen or lymph node cells, taken before transplant. All receptors derive from a human donor who was the organ donor for an intestinal transplant.

V gene TRBV6-1 combines with J gene TRBJ1-6; D possibly corresponds to TRBD1 (6 bases). This CDR3 contains 14 residues. The germline V and J ends were trimmed by 6 bases and 9 bases, with 15 bases remaining between them. Germline CDR1 and CDR2: MNHNS and SASEGT. CDR3 in DNA: TGTGCCAGCAGCCCGACAGGACCCTTTTCACCCCTCCACTTT. This sequence encodes CASSPTGPFSPLHF.

The rearrangement joins TRBV14 to TRBJ2-1, with 9 bases matching TRBD1. V shed 4 bases and J 4 bases; nucleotides not matched to a gene: 8. CDR1 is SGHDN and CDR2 is FVKESK in the germline V gene. The CDR3 covers 16 residues. The CDR3 DNA follows: TGTGCCAGCAGCCGCCTGGGACAGGGAACTTACAATGAGCAGTTCTTC. Translation: CASSRLGQGTYNEQFF.

This clone occurred once. V usage is TRBV9 and J usage is TRBJ2-1, with TRBD2 matching over 8 bases. V lost 0 bases and J lost 0; bases outside the gene matches: 11. CDR3 length equals 19 residues. Germline V gene lookup returns CDR1 SGDLS and CDR2 YYNGEE. The CDR3 DNA sequence: TGTGCCAGCAGCGTAGTTGGTAGCGGGGCCGCCGGCTCCTACAATGAGCAGTTCTTC. This codes for CASSVVGSGAAGSYNEQFF.

The chain links TRBV7-9 to TRBJ2-7, with D perhaps matching TRBD2 (5 bases). The CDR3 extends over 12 amino acids. V lost 8 bases to trimming and J lost 3 bases, with 11 bases between them. In germline, CDR1 is SEHNR, CDR2 FQNEAQ (reference sequence). The CDR3 DNA is TGTGCCAGCGAGGGCCTAGGCTACGAGCAGTACTTC. As protein: CASEGLGYEQYF. Using reference TRBV7-9 and TRBJ2-7 for the parts outside the CDR3, the full variable domain is DTGVSQNPRHKITKRGQNVTFRCDPISEHNRLYWYRQTLGQGPEFLTYFQNEAQLEKSRLLSDRFSAERPKGSFSTLEIQRTEQGDSAMYLCASEGLGYEQYFGPGTRLTVT.

The chain couples TRBV6-1 to TRBJ1-5, with TRBD1 as a possible D gene (6 bases). This CDR3 has 12 amino acids. The germline V gene encodes CDR1 MNHNS and CDR2 SASEGT. Trimming removed 6 bases from V and 9 bases from J, with 12 bases in between. This CDR3 is CASSAGVLPQHF. Here the CDR3 DNA reads TGTGCCAGCAGCGCAGGGGTTTTGCCCCAGCATTTT.

The CDR3 spells CSVEDRGLGTDTQYF. The CDR3 DNA reads TGCAGCGTTGAAGATCGGGGACTAGGCACAGATACGCAGTATTTT. The chain couples TRBV29-1 to TRBJ2-3, with TRBD2 matching over 8 bases. The CDR3 covers 15 residues. Germline V gene data show CDR1 as SQVTM and CDR2 as ANQGSEA. J gave up 1 base and V 0 bases, and 3 bases lay outside the gene matches.

V usage is TRBV27 and J usage is TRBJ1-1, with D uncertain. Germline CDR1 is MNHEY and CDR2 is SMNVEV (reference sequence). The CDR3 totals 13 residues. The germline V and J ends were trimmed by 3 bases and 10 bases, with 15 bases remaining between them. The CDR3 reads CASSFFPGSGAFF. The CDR3, as DNA: TGTGCCAGCAGTTTTTTTCCGGGGTCGGGAGCTTTCTTT.

The chain combines TRBV4-1 with TRBJ1-4; D may be TRBD1 (6 bases). This CDR3 comprises 14 residues. Trimming left V 8 bases short and J 3 bases short, with 13 bases between. The germline CDR1 and CDR2 sequences are MGHRA and YSYEKL. The CDR3, as DNA: TGCGCCAGCGGGCCCCAGGGGTCTAATGAAAAACTGTTTTTT. Protein: CASGPQGSNEKLFF.

The chain has TRBV2 and TRBJ2-2; 9 positions agree with TRBD1. The CDR3 is made up of 16 amino acids. After removal of 5 bases from V and 0 bases from J, the junction contained 4 bases not matched to a gene. Germline V gene data show CDR1 as SNHLY and CDR2 as FYNNEI. The CDR3 DNA follows: TGTGCCAGCAGTCTTACAGGGGGCGCGAACACCGGGGAGCTGTTTTTT. Translating gives CASSLTGGANTGELFF.